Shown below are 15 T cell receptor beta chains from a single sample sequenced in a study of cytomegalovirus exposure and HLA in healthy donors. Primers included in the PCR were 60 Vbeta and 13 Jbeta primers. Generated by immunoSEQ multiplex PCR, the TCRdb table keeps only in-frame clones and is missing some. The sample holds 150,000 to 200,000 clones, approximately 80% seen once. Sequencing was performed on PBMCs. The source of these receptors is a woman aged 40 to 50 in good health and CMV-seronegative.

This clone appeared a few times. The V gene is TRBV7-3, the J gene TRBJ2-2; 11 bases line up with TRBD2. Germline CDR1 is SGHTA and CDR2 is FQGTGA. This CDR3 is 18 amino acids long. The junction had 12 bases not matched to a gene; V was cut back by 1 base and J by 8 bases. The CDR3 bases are TGTGCCAGCAGCTTAATGCTGGCCCTAGCGGGGGGCCCTGGGGAGCTGTTTTTT. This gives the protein CASSLMLALAGGPGELFF.

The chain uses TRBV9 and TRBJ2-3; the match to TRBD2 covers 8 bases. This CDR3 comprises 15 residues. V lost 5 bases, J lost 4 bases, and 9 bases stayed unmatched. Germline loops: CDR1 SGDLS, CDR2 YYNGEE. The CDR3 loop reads CASSSSGVAADTQYF. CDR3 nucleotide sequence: TGTGCCAGCAGTAGTAGCGGGGTAGCCGCAGATACGCAGTATTTT.

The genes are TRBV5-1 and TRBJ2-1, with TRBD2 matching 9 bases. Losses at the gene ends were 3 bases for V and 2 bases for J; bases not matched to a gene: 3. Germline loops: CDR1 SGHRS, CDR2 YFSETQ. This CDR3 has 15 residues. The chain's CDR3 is CASSYIAGAYNEQFF. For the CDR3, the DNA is TGCGCCAGCAGCTACATAGCGGGGGCCTACAATGAGCAGTTCTTC. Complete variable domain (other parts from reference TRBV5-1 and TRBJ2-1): KAGVTQTPRYLIKTRGQQVTLSCSPISGHRSVSWYQQTPGQGLQFLFEYFSETQRNKGNFPGRFSGRQFSNSRSEMNVSTLELGDSALYLCASSYIAGAYNEQFFGPGTRLTVL.

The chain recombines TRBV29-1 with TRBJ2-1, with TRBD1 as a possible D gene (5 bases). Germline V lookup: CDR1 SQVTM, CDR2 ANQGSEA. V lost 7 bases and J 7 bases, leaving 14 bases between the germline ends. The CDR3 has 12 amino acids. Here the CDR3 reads CSACDSTNEQFF. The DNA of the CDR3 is TGCAGCGCCTGTGACAGTACGAATGAGCAGTTCTTC.

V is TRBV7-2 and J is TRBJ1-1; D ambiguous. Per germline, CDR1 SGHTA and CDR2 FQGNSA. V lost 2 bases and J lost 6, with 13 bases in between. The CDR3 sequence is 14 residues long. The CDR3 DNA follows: TGTGCCAGCAGCTTACGAGGGAGGTTCGCTGAAGCTTTCTTT. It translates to CASSLRGRFAEAFF.

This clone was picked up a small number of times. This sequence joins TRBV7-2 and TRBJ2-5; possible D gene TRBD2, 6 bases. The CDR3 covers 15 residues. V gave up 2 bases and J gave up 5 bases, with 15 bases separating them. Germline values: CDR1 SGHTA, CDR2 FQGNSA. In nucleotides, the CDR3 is TGTGCCAGCAGCTTACCGCGGCCCGGGGGTGAGACCCAGTACTTC. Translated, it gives CASSLPRPGGETQYF. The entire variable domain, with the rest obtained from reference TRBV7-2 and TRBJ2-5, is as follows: GAGVSQSPSNKVTEKGKDVELRCDPISGHTALYWYRQSLGQGLEFLIYFQGNSAPDKSGLPSDRFSAERTGGSVSTLTIQRTQQEDSAVYLCASSLPRPGGETQYFGPGTRLLVL.

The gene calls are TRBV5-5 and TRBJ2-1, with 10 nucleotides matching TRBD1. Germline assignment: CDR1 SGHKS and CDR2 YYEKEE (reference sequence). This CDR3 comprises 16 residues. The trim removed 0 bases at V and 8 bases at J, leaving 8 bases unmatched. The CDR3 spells CASSLGGTGATYEQFF. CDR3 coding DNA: TGTGCCAGCAGCTTGGGCGGGACAGGGGCTACCTATGAGCAGTTCTTC.

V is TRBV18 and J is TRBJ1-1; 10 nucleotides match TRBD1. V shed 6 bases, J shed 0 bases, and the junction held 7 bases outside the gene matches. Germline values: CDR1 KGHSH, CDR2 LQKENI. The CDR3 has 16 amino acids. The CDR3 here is CASSYGQGELNTEAFF. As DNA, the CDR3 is TGTGCCAGCTCTTACGGACAGGGGGAGTTGAACACTGAAGCTTTCTTT.

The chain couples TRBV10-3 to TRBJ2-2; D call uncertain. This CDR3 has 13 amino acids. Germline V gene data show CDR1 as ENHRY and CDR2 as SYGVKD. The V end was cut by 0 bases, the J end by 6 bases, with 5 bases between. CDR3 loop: CAISESRSGELFF. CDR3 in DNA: TGTGCCATCAGTGAGTCGAGATCCGGGGAGCTGTTTTTT.

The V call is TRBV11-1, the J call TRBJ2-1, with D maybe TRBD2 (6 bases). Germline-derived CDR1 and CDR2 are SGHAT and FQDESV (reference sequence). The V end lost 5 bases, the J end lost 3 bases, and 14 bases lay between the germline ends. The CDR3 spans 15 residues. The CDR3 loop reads CASSLTSFGYNEQFF. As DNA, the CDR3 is TGTGCCAGCAGCCTCACTAGCTTTGGCTACAATGAGCAGTTCTTC.

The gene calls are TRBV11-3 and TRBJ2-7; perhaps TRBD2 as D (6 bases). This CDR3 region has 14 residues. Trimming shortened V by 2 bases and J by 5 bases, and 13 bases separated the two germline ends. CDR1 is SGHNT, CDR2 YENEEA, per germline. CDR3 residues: CASSLPIGSHEQYF. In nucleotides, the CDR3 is TGTGCCAGCAGCTTACCAATCGGGAGCCACGAGCAGTACTTC.

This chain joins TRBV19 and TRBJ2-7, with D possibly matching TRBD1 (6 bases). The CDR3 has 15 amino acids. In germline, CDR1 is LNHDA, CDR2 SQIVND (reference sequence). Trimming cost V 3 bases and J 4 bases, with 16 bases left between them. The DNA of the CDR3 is TGTGCCAGTAGTATTATGGCAGGGCAGGGGTACGAGCAGTACTTC. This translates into CASSIMAGQGYEQYF.

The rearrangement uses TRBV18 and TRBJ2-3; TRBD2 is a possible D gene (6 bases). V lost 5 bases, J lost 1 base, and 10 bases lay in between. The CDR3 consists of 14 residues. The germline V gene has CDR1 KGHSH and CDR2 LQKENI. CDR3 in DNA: TGTGCCAGCTCAGAACTAGCAGGCACAGATACGCAGTATTTT. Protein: CASSELAGTDTQYF.

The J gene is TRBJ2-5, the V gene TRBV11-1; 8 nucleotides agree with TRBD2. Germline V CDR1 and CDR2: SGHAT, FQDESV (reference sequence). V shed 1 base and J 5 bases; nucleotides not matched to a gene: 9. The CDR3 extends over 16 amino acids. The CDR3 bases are TGTGCCAGCAGCTTAGAGGGCGGTAGCGGGATGGAGACCCAGTACTTC. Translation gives CASSLEGGSGMETQYF.

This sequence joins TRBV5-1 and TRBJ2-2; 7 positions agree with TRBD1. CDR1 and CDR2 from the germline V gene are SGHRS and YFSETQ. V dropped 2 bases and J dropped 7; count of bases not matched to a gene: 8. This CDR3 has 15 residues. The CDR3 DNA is TGCGCCAGCAGCTTAGGCCAGGGGGAGCACGGGGAGCTGTTTTTT. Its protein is CASSLGQGEHGELFF.